This TCR beta chain derives from a study of T cell changes during pregnancy in multiple sclerosis. Libraries were prepared by immunoSEQ multiplex PCR; TCRdb keeps only in-frame clonotypes and omits some of them. The repertoire holds around 12,000 clones, with around 88% as singletons. The CDR3 totals 11 residues. Germline V gene sequence: CDR1 MNHEY, CDR2 SVGAGI. V was cut by 6 bases and J by 3 bases, with 6 bases left in between. The sample consisted of CD8+ T cells from peripheral blood mononuclear cells, taken in the second trimester of pregnancy. This chain links TRBV6-5 with TRBJ2-7, with D possibly TRBD2 on 5 matching bases. The origin of this receptor is a female donor in good health, enrolled as a control in a pregnancy study. The CDR3 loop is CASRRVYEQYF. CDR3 in DNA: TGTGCCAGCAGGCGGGTCTACGAGCAGTACTTC.